The 22 T cell receptor beta chains in this list originate from one sample, sequenced in a study of neoadjuvant anti-PD-1 for oral cavity cancer. Time point here: after neoadjuvant nivolumab, at surgical resection. Profiling relied on immunoSEQ multiplex PCR, and the TCRdb table lists in-frame clones only, not all of them. This table holds 20,000 to 25,000 clones, over 35% found once. The sequencing used tumor tissue, collected after nivolumab (anti-PD-1) treatment. The receptors come from a person aged 35-79 years with oral cavity squamous cell carcinoma.

This chain connects TRBV4-3 to TRBJ2-3; no firm D call. The CDR3 has 14 residues. Germline lookup yields CDR1 LGHNA and CDR2 YSLEER. V lost 8 bases and J lost 3, with 15 bases in between. The DNA for the CDR3 is TGCGCCAGCCAAAGGCAGCCCGGGACAGATACGCAGTATTTT. Its protein product is CASQRQPGTDTQYF.

This clone has more than one count but fewer than ten. The chain uses TRBV7-9 and TRBJ2-7, with 8 bases identical to TRBD2. The V gene end was trimmed by 3 bases and the J gene end by 1 base; junction bases not matched to a gene: 2. Germline V gene sequence: CDR1 SEHNR, CDR2 FQNEAQ (reference sequence). This CDR3 contains 14 residues. CDR3 residues: CASSLTSASYEQYF. The CDR3 DNA reads TGTGCCAGCAGCTTGACTAGCGCGTCCTACGAGCAGTACTTC.

This clone showed up just a few times. This sequence joins TRBV28 and TRBJ2-2; D remains unclear. In germline, CDR1 is MDHEN, CDR2 SYDVKM. V shed 6 bases and J shed 7 bases, with 9 bases lying between them. The CDR3 consists of 12 residues. In nucleotides, the CDR3 is TGTGCCAGCAGCCTAGTAGACGGGGAGCTGTTTTTT. Residues: CASSLVDGELFF.

The chain recombines TRBV7-9 with TRBJ1-1; D gene uncertain. The CDR3 totals 14 residues. The germline V and J ends were trimmed by 3 bases and 1 base, with 9 bases remaining between them. From germline, CDR1 is SEHNR and CDR2 FQNEAQ (reference sequence). The CDR3 nucleotides are TGTGCCAGCAGCTTCTCTGAAGAGAACACTGAAGCTTTCTTT. The encoded protein is CASSFSEENTEAFF.

The V gene is TRBV10-3, the J gene TRBJ2-1; possible D gene TRBD1, 6 bases. V lost 0 bases, J lost 14 bases, and 11 bases lay in between. CDR1 and CDR2 from the germline V gene are ENHRY and SYGVKD. The CDR3 contains 12 residues. The CDR3 reads CAISESGGTEFF. The CDR3 DNA sequence: TGTGCCATCAGTGAGTCAGGGGGTACTGAGTTCTTC.

The sample holds a few counts of this clone. CDR3 sequence (DNA): TGCGCCAGCAGCTCGACAGGGCACAGTGGCTACACCTTC. It specifies CASSSTGHSGYTF. V gene TRBV5-1 combines with J gene TRBJ1-2; 7 nucleotides line up with TRBD1. The length of the CDR3 is 13 residues. Germline CDR1 and CDR2: SGHRS and YFSETQ. The ends lost 3 bases at V and 7 bases at J; junction bases unmatched: 6.

V and J are TRBV4-1 and TRBJ1-3; D is possibly TRBD1 (5 bases). The CDR3 contains 16 residues. V gave up 4 bases and J gave up 2 bases, with 15 bases separating them. Looked up from germline, CDR1 is MGHRA and CDR2 is YSYEKL. The DNA of the CDR3 is TGCGCCAGCAGCCCCCTGGACCTGGGGGCTGGAAACACCATATATTTT. Translation gives CASSPLDLGAGNTIYF.

V and J are TRBV6-5 and TRBJ1-5; no definite D call. Trimming removed 5 bases from V and 1 base from J, with 12 bases in between. Germline CDR1 MNHEY, CDR2 SVGAGI. The CDR3 length is 15 residues. The CDR3 sequence is CASSPDGASNQPQHF. CDR3 sequence (DNA): TGTGCCAGCAGTCCGGACGGAGCCAGCAATCAGCCCCAGCATTTT.

This clone was seen a handful of times. J is TRBJ1-4 and V is TRBV5-1; weak D call: TRBD1 (6 bases). The CDR3 is 16 amino acids. The V gene's germline CDR1 is SGHRS and CDR2 YFSETQ. V was clipped by 0 bases and J by 5 bases, with 14 bases between them. The CDR3 protein is CASSLATAGANEKLFF. CDR3 sequence (DNA): TGCGCCAGCAGCTTGGCCACGGCAGGGGCAAATGAAAAACTGTTTTTT. Full variable domain (remainder filled in from reference TRBV5-1 and TRBJ1-4): KAGVTQTPRYLIKTRGQQVTLSCSPISGHRSVSWYQQTPGQGLQFLFEYFSETQRNKGNFPGRFSGRQFSNSRSEMNVSTLELGDSALYLCASSLATAGANEKLFFGSGTQLSVL.

This clone was detected only a few times. The genes are TRBV11-2 and TRBJ1-1; 7 bases fit TRBD1. Losses at the gene ends were 3 bases for V and 8 bases for J; bases not matched to a gene: 0. Germline lookup yields CDR1 SGHAT and CDR2 FQNNGV. The CDR3 length is 11 residues. Here the CDR3 reads CASSLTGEAFF. The DNA for the CDR3 is TGTGCCAGCAGCTTGACAGGGGAAGCTTTCTTT. The variable domain in full, completed from reference TRBV11-2 and TRBJ1-1, reads EAGVAQSPRYKIIEKRQSVAFWCNPISGHATLYWYQQILGQGPKLLIQFQNNGVVDDSQLPKDRFSAERLKGVDSTLKIQPAKLEDSAVYLCASSLTGEAFFGQGTRLTVV.

V gene TRBV6-5 combines with J gene TRBJ1-5; 7 positions agree with TRBD1. The CDR3 has 14 residues. J lost 2 bases, V lost 4 bases, and 2 bases had no gene match. Germline-derived CDR1 and CDR2 are MNHEY and SVGAGI. The CDR3 spells CASSSGTGNQPQHF. In nucleotides, the CDR3 is TGTGCCAGCAGTTCCGGGACAGGCAATCAGCCCCAGCATTTT.

The rearrangement uses TRBV5-1 and TRBJ1-4, with unresolved D. Germline V gene data show CDR1 as SGHRS and CDR2 as YFSETQ. The ends were cut back, 1 base at V and 0 bases at J, with 7 bases in the middle. This CDR3 has 15 amino acids. The CDR3 protein is CASSLFGPTNEKLFF. The DNA for the CDR3 is TGCGCCAGCAGCTTGTTCGGCCCAACTAATGAAAAACTGTTTTTT.

V gene TRBV11-2 combines with J gene TRBJ2-2; unclear D gene. This CDR3 has 14 residues. Germline V gene sequence: CDR1 SGHAT, CDR2 FQNNGV. Trimming left V 5 bases short and J 3 bases short, with 10 bases between. The CDR3 nucleotides are TGTGCCAGCAGCCTTCGACAAGACACCGGGGAGCTGTTTTTT. It translates to CASSLRQDTGELFF.

This clone has only a few counts. The chain couples TRBV11-2 to TRBJ2-2; TRBD1 matches at 8 bases. J lost 4 bases, V lost 1 base, and 5 bases had no gene match. CDR3 size: 16 residues. Germline-derived CDR1 and CDR2 are SGHAT and FQNNGV. Here the CDR3 reads CASSLGMTGVTGELFF. The CDR3 DNA is TGTGCCAGCAGCTTAGGAATGACAGGGGTCACCGGGGAGCTGTTTTTT. Complete variable domain (other parts from reference TRBV11-2 and TRBJ2-2): EAGVAQSPRYKIIEKRQSVAFWCNPISGHATLYWYQQILGQGPKLLIQFQNNGVVDDSQLPKDRFSAERLKGVDSTLKIQPAKLEDSAVYLCASSLGMTGVTGELFFGEGSRLTVL.

The chain is built from TRBV5-5 and TRBJ1-2; 9 bases agree with TRBD1. CDR3 length: 18 residues. Germline lookup yields CDR1 SGHKS and CDR2 YYEKEE (reference sequence). V trimming: 0 bases; J trimming: 0 bases; junction bases outside the gene matches: 9. This CDR3 is CASSLAGGQGFSNYGYTF. Here the CDR3 DNA reads TGTGCCAGCAGCTTGGCCGGGGGACAGGGTTTCTCTAACTATGGCTACACCTTC. The full variable domain, rest sourced from reference TRBV5-5 and TRBJ1-2, is DAGVTQSPTHLIKTRGQQVTLRCSPISGHKSVSWYQQVLGQGPQFIFQYYEKEERGRGNFPDRFSARQFPNYSSELNVNALLLGDSALYLCASSLAGGQGFSNYGYTFGSGTRLTVV.

The J gene is TRBJ1-1, the V gene TRBV5-1, with 8 positions matching TRBD1. The V gene end was trimmed by 6 bases and the J gene end by 6 bases; junction bases not matched to a gene: 16. Germline V lookup: CDR1 SGHRS, CDR2 YFSETQ. This CDR3 has 16 residues. In DNA, the CDR3 is TGCGCCAGCAAGGCCCCAACCGGGACAGGCACTCCTGAAGCTTTCTTT. Translation gives CASKAPTGTGTPEAFF.

The chain recombines TRBV9 with TRBJ2-1; 16 bases line up with TRBD2. In germline, CDR1 is SGDLS, CDR2 YYNGEE. The ends lost 3 bases at V and 0 bases at J; junction bases unmatched: 9. This CDR3 spans 20 amino acids. DNA of the CDR3: TGTGCCAGCAGCGACCCACCGGGACTAGCGGGGGGGAGCTCCTACAATGAGCAGTTCTTC. This sequence encodes CASSDPPGLAGGSSYNEQFF.

In its sample, this clone was seen many times. The V call is TRBV19, the J call TRBJ2-5; 7 bases line up with TRBD1. With V trimmed by 6 bases and J by 0 bases, 1 base remained unmatched. This CDR3 spans 13 amino acids. The germline CDR1 and CDR2 sequences are LNHDA and SQIVND (reference sequence). The CDR3 region has the DNA TGTGCCAGTAGGGGGACAGACCAAGAGACCCAGTACTTC. Its protein product is CASRGTDQETQYF.

This clone was recorded a few times. The J gene is TRBJ1-1, the V gene TRBV5-4; D is uncertain. The CDR3 consists of 13 residues. CDR1 is SGHNT, CDR2 YYREEE, per germline (reference sequence). Trimming stripped 0 bases from V and 0 bases from J, with 3 bases between. The CDR3 protein is CASSLGVNTEAFF. CDR3 DNA sequence: TGTGCCAGCAGCTTGGGGGTGAACACTGAAGCTTTCTTT.

The chain recombines TRBV27 with TRBJ2-7, with D perhaps TRBD1 or TRBD2 (5 bases each). The V gene's germline CDR1 is MNHEY and CDR2 SMNVEV (reference sequence). CDR3 length: 15 amino acids. V lost 5 bases and J lost 6, with 20 bases in between. CDR3 region: CASSPDPRGRAEQYF. DNA for the CDR3: TGTGCCAGCAGTCCGGACCCTCGGGGCCGCGCCGAGCAGTACTTC.

The chain has TRBV6-5 and TRBJ1-6; D unresolved. The CDR3 runs to 16 residues. Looked up from germline, CDR1 is MNHEY and CDR2 is SVGAGI. The germline V and J ends were trimmed by 1 base and 5 bases, with 12 bases remaining between them. The CDR3 protein is CASSYFGEIHNSPLHF. The CDR3 coding sequence is TGTGCCAGCAGTTACTTTGGGGAAATCCATAATTCACCCCTCCACTTT.

The CDR3 DNA reads as TGTGCCAGCACGGCCGGGACTAGCGGGGGTTACGAGCAGTACTTC. Its protein is CASTAGTSGGYEQYF. The chain employs TRBV6-1 and TRBJ2-7; TRBD2 matches 14 bases. Germline V gene sequence: CDR1 MNHNS, CDR2 SASEGT. Losses at the gene ends were 7 bases for V and 4 bases for J; bases not matched to a gene: 6. The CDR3 contains 15 residues.